Below are 24 T cell receptor beta chains sequenced from a single sample in a study of OX40 agonist ivuxolimab in advanced cancers. Only in-frame clones appear in the TCRdb table, and some are missing; sequencing was by immunoSEQ multiplex PCR. The sample yields fewer than 50,000 clones, 88% seen once. This sample comprised CD4+ or CD8+ T cells sorted from blood, obtained in a trial of the OX40 agonist ivuxolimab. Receptors originate from an adult with an advanced solid tumor such as melanoma, head and neck, liver or kidney cancer.

The rearrangement uses TRBV28 and TRBJ2-7, with 8 positions matching TRBD1. The V gene end was trimmed by 4 bases and the J gene end by 4 bases; junction bases not matched to a gene: 6. Germline CDR1 reads MDHEN; CDR2 reads SYDVKM. The CDR3 totals 14 residues. For the CDR3, the DNA is TGTGCCAGCAGTTCTGGGACAGGAGATTACGAGCAGTACGTC. The encoded protein is CASSSGTGDYEQYV.

The CDR3: CASRDEPYEQYF. Here the CDR3 DNA reads TGTGCCAGCAGGGATGAGCCATACGAGCAGTACTTC. V usage is TRBV28 and J usage is TRBJ2-7; D unclear. Germline V CDR1 and CDR2: MDHEN, SYDVKM. The CDR3 covers 12 residues. V was cut by 6 bases and J by 4 bases, with 10 bases left in between.

This chain links TRBV4-3 with TRBJ2-1; a possible D gene is TRBD2 (5 bases). V was clipped by 4 bases and J by 6 bases, with 13 bases between them. The CDR3 sequence is 14 residues long. Germline loops: CDR1 LGHNA, CDR2 YSLEER. The CDR3 bases are TGCGCCAGCAGCCCACATACTAGTAGCAATGAGCAGTTCTTC. Its protein product is CASSPHTSSNEQFF.

The chain carries TRBV5-1 and TRBJ2-1; D is undetermined. Trimming removed 1 base at V and 4 bases at J, with 9 bases between. The CDR3 consists of 14 residues. CDR1 is SGHRS and CDR2 is YFSETQ in the germline V gene. The CDR3 protein is CASSLTGFYNEQFF. The DNA for the CDR3 is TGCGCCAGCAGCTTGACCGGGTTTTACAATGAGCAGTTCTTC. The entire variable domain, with the rest obtained from reference TRBV5-1 and TRBJ2-1, is as follows: KAGVTQTPRYLIKTRGQQVTLSCSPISGHRSVSWYQQTPGQGLQFLFEYFSETQRNKGNFPGRFSGRQFSNSRSEMNVSTLELGDSALYLCASSLTGFYNEQFFGPGTRLTVL.

This clone was counted a single time. The chain recombines TRBV13 with TRBJ2-3; D might be TRBD2 (6 bases). CDR3 length: 15 residues. CDR1 and CDR2 (germline): PRHDT, FYEKMQ (reference sequence). The germline V and J ends were trimmed by 5 bases and 5 bases, with 17 bases remaining between them. CDR3 protein: CASSPPAGRQDTQYF. Written as DNA, the CDR3 is TGTGCCAGCAGCCCACCTGCGGGGCGGCAAGATACGCAGTATTTT.

As regards this clone: Other DNA sequences in this sample translate to the same CDR3. V usage is TRBV5-1 and J usage is TRBJ2-1; maybe TRBD2 (7 bases). The germline V gene has CDR1 SGHRS and CDR2 YFSETQ. This CDR3 region has 12 residues. Trimming stripped 5 bases from V and 10 bases from J, with 13 bases between. In nucleotides, the CDR3 is TGCGCCAGCAGTCTCGGGGGGCGGGAGCAGTTCTTC. Translated: CASSLGGREQFF.

The V gene is TRBV13, the J gene TRBJ2-3; no clear D. CDR1 and CDR2 from the germline V gene are PRHDT and FYEKMQ (reference sequence). V was shortened by 3 bases and J by 0 bases, with 1 base between the two germline ends. The CDR3 has 12 amino acids. Here the CDR3 DNA reads TGTGCCAGCAGCTTTAGCACAGATACGCAGTATTTT. It is translated as CASSFSTDTQYF.

The rearrangement uses TRBV7-9 and TRBJ1-2, with a tentative D call TRBD1 (6 bases). Trimming took off 5 bases at V and 5 bases at J, with 15 bases between the two ends. Germline-derived CDR1 and CDR2 are SEHNR and FQNEAQ (reference sequence). CDR3 length equals 14 residues. CDR3 protein: CASSPDDRNYGYTF. The CDR3 DNA is TGTGCCAGCAGCCCCGACGACAGGAATTATGGCTACACCTTC.

A remark on this clone: Its ends do not fully match the called genes, so a read error is possible. The genes are TRBV11-2 and TRBJ2-4; D unresolved. CDR1 is SGHAT, CDR2 FQNNGV, per germline. The CDR3 contains 15 residues. The CDR3 region has the DNA TGCGCCAGCAGCCCTTCCTCGGCCAGAAACGACATTCAGTACTTC. Translated, it gives CASSPSSARNDIQYF.

V is TRBV19 and J is TRBJ1-1, with D possibly being TRBD1 (5 bases). CDR1 LNHDA and CDR2 SQIVND come from the germline V gene (reference sequence). The germline V and J ends were trimmed by 5 bases and 6 bases, with 13 bases remaining between them. The length of the CDR3 is 13 residues. The CDR3 here is CASSLFGGPEAFF. The CDR3 DNA reads TGTGCCAGTAGTCTCTTCGGGGGACCTGAAGCTTTCTTT.

The V call is TRBV9, the J call TRBJ2-7; D is unresolved. The CDR3 has 14 amino acids. Between the trimmed V and J ends, which lost 3 bases and 0 bases, there was a span of 10 bases. The germline gives CDR1 SGDLS, CDR2 YYNGEE. The CDR3 loop is CASSEERISYEQYF. CDR3 DNA sequence: TGTGCCAGCAGCGAAGAGAGAATCTCCTACGAGCAGTACTTC.

The chain joins TRBV28 to TRBJ2-5; a possible D gene is TRBD1 (5 bases). V lost 7 bases and J 5 bases, leaving 23 bases between the germline ends. The CDR3 extends over 16 amino acids. Per the germline V gene, CDR1 is MDHEN and CDR2 is SYDVKM. CDR3 region: CASNWQGFSKGETQYF. The CDR3 nucleotides read TGTGCCAGCAATTGGCAGGGCTTCAGCAAGGGGGAGACCCAGTACTTC.

The chain recombines TRBV10-2 with TRBJ2-7; a possible D gene is TRBD2 (5 bases). Trimming took 2 bases from V and 2 from J, leaving 13 bases between them. The CDR3 is 15 residues long. Looked up from germline, CDR1 is WSHSY and CDR2 is SAAADI. The CDR3 sequence is CASSEPRERAYEQYF. For the CDR3, the DNA is TGCGCCAGCAGTGAGCCGAGGGAAAGAGCCTACGAGCAGTACTTC.

V gene TRBV4-3 combines with J gene TRBJ2-1; D is possibly TRBD2 (7 bases). The CDR3 sequence is 15 residues long. The V and J ends lost 5 bases and 0 bases respectively, with 11 bases between them. Germline CDR1 is LGHNA and CDR2 is YSLEER. CDR3 sequence: CASSYGGPSYNEQFF. CDR3 nucleotides: TGCGCCAGCAGCTACGGGGGGCCCTCCTACAATGAGCAGTTCTTC.

This chain connects TRBV13 to TRBJ2-7; the D is unclear. Germline V gene data show CDR1 as PRHDT and CDR2 as FYEKMQ (reference sequence). This CDR3 spans 13 amino acids. The V end was cut by 5 bases, the J end by 1 base, with 9 bases between. CDR3 loop: CASSDGPSYEQYF. DNA of the CDR3: TGTGCCAGCAGCGACGGGCCATCCTACGAGCAGTACTTC.

The chain uses TRBV7-9 and TRBJ2-7; D is ambiguous. This CDR3 contains 14 residues. Trimming shortened V by 5 bases and J by 9 bases, and 20 bases separated the two germline ends. The germline gives CDR1 SEHNR, CDR2 FQNEAQ (reference sequence). The CDR3 is CASSPPATLPAQYF. The CDR3 DNA reads TGTGCCAGCAGCCCCCCCGCGACTCTTCCGGCGCAGTACTTC. Variable domain in full (rest from reference TRBV7-9 and TRBJ2-7): DTGVSQNPRHKITKRGQNVTFRCDPISEHNRLYWYRQTLGQGPEFLTYFQNEAQLEKSRLLSDRFSAERPKGSFSTLEIQRTEQGDSAMYLCASSPPATLPAQYFGPGTRLTVT.

The chain recombines TRBV11-2 with TRBJ2-1; 9 nucleotides align to TRBD2. Looked up from germline, CDR1 is SGHAT and CDR2 is FQNNGV. The CDR3 totals 16 residues. J gave up 2 bases and V 2 bases, and 4 bases lay outside the gene matches. The CDR3 DNA follows: TGTGCCAGCAGCTTACGGCGGGGGGGCCCCTACAATGAGCAGTTCTTC. It codes for CASSLRRGGPYNEQFF.

The rearrangement joins TRBV13 to TRBJ1-1, with D possibly TRBD1 on 6 matching bases. Trimming left V 4 bases short and J 4 bases short, with 7 bases between. Per germline, CDR1 PRHDT and CDR2 FYEKMQ (reference sequence). The length of the CDR3 is 12 residues. DNA for the CDR3: TGTGCCAGCAGCTCGGGGGCCACTGAAGCTTTCTTT. As protein: CASSSGATEAFF. Supplemented by reference TRBV13 and TRBJ1-1, the full variable domain reads AAGVIQSPRHLIKEKRETATLKCYPIPRHDTVYWYQQGPGQDPQFLISFYEKMQSDKGSIPDRFSAQQFSDYHSELNMSSLELGDSALYFCASSSGATEAFFGQGTRLTVV.

This clone occurred a few times. The gene calls are TRBV9 and TRBJ1-5; 9 bases line up with TRBD1. There are 14 residues in the CDR3. The germline V gene encodes CDR1 SGDLS and CDR2 YYNGEE. The junction had 4 bases not matched to a gene; V was cut back by 2 bases and J by 7 bases. CDR3 nucleotide sequence: TGTGCCAGCAGCGTGACAGGGACAGGGCAGCCCCAGCATTTT. Amino acids: CASSVTGTGQPQHF.

The genes are TRBV7-9 and TRBJ1-5; TRBD1 matches at 7 bases. CDR1 SEHNR and CDR2 FQNEAQ come from the germline V gene (reference sequence). J lost 5 bases, V lost 2 bases, and 3 bases had no gene match. The CDR3 loop spans 14 amino acids. The CDR3 nucleotides read TGTGCCAGCAGCTTAAGTACAGGGGATCAGCCCCAGCATTTT. Protein: CASSLSTGDQPQHF.

The rearrangement uses TRBV5-1 and TRBJ2-5, with 7 bases identical to TRBD1. Germline CDR1 is SGHRS and CDR2 is YFSETQ. There are 15 residues in the CDR3. Trimming at V came to 3 bases and at J to 2 bases, leaving 7 bases not matched to a gene. In nucleotides, the CDR3 is TGCGCCAGCAGCTCCTTGGACAGGCTTCAAGAGACCCAGTACTTC. This translates into CASSSLDRLQETQYF.

The rearrangement links TRBV20-1 to TRBJ2-7; D remains ambiguous. The germline V gene encodes CDR1 DFQATT and CDR2 SNEGSKA (reference sequence). The V end lost 4 bases, the J end lost 5 bases, and 6 bases lay between the germline ends. The CDR3 length is 10 residues. The DNA of the CDR3 is TGCAGTGCTACTCAGCACGAGCAGTACTTC. Its protein is CSATQHEQYF.

This rearrangement joins TRBV7-8 to TRBJ1-4, with D hard to call. Trimming removed 2 bases at V and 0 bases at J, with 4 bases between. Germline lookup yields CDR1 SGHVS and CDR2 FQNEAQ. This CDR3 contains 14 residues. This CDR3 is CASSLIATNEKLFF. The DNA of the CDR3 is TGTGCCAGCAGCTTAATCGCAACTAATGAAAAACTGTTTTTT.

The CDR3 reads CASSLKGQGWTDTQYF. In nucleotides, the CDR3 is TGTGCCAGCAGCTTAAAAGGACAGGGTTGGACAGATACGCAGTATTTT. This chain joins TRBV5-4 and TRBJ2-3, with 8 bases aligning to TRBD1. V lost 2 bases, J lost 3 bases, and 8 bases stayed unmatched. The CDR3 runs to 16 residues. Germline assignment: CDR1 SGHNT and CDR2 YYREEE (reference sequence).